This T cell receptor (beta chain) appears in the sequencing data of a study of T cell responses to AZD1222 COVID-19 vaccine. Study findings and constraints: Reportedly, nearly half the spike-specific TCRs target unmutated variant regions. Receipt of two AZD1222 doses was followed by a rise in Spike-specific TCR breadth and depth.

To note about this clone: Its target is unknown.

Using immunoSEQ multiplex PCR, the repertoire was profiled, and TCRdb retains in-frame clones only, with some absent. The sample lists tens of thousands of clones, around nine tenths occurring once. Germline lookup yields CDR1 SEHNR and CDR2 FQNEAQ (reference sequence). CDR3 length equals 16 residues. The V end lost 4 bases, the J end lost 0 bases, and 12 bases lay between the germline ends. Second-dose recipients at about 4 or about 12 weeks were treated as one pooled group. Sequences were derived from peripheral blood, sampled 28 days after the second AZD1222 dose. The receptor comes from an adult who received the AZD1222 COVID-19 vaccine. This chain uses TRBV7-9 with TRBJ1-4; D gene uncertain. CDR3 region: CASSSPSGATNEKLFF. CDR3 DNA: TGTGCCAGCAGCTCTCCCAGCGGTGCAACTAATGAAAAACTGTTTTTT.